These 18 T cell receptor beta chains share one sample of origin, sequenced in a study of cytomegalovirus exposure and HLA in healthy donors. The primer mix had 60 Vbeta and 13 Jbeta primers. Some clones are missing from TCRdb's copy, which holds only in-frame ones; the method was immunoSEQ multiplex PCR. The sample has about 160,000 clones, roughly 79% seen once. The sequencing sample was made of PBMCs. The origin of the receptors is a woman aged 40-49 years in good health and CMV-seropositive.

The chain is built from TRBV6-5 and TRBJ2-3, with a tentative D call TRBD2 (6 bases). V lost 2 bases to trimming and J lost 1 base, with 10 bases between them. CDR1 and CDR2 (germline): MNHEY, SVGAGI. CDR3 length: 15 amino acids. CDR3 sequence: CASSYVEGGTDTQYF. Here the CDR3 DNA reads TGTGCCAGCAGTTACGTGGAGGGCGGCACAGATACGCAGTATTTT.

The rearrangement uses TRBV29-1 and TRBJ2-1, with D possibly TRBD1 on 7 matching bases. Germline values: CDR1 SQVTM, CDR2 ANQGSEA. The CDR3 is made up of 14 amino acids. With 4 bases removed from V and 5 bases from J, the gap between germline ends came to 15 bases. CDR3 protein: CSVGSQGGDNEQFF. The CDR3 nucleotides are TGCAGCGTTGGGTCGCAGGGGGGAGACAATGAGCAGTTCTTC.

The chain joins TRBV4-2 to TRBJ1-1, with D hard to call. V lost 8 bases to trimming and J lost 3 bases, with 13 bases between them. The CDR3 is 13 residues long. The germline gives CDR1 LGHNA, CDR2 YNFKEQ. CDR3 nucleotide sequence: TGTGCCAGCGCCGGCGGCGGTCACACTGAAGCTTTCTTT. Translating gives CASAGGGHTEAFF.

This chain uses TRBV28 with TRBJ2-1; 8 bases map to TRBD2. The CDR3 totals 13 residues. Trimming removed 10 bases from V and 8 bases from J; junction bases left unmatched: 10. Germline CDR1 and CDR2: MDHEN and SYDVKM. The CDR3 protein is CATVGGGLDEQFF. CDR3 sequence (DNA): TGTGCCACAGTCGGGGGGGGTTTAGATGAGCAGTTCTTC.

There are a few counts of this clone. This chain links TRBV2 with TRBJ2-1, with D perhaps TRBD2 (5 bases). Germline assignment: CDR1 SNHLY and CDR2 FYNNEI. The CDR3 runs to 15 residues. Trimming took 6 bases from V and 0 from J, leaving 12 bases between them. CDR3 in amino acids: CASSPDSSSYNEQFF. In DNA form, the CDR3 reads TGTGCCAGCAGCCCGGACTCGAGCTCCTACAATGAGCAGTTCTTC.

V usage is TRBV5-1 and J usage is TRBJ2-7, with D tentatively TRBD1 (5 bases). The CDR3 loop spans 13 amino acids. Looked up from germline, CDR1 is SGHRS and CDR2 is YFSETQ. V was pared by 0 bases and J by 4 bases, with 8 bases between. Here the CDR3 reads CASSLGQLYEQYF. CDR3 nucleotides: TGCGCCAGCAGCTTGGGACAGTTGTACGAGCAGTACTTC.

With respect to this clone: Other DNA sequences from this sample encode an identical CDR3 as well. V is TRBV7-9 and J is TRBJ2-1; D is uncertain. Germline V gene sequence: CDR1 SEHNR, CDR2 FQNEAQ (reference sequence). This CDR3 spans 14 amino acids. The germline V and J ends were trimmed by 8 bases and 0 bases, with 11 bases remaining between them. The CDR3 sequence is CASESKSSYNEQFF. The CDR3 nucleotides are TGTGCCAGCGAGTCCAAGAGCTCCTACAATGAGCAGTTCTTC.

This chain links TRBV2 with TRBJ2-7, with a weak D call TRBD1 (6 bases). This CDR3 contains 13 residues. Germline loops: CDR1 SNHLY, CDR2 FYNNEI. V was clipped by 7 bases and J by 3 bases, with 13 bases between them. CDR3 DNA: TGTGCCAGCACTGGAGACAGGAACTACGAGCAGTACTTC. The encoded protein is CASTGDRNYEQYF.

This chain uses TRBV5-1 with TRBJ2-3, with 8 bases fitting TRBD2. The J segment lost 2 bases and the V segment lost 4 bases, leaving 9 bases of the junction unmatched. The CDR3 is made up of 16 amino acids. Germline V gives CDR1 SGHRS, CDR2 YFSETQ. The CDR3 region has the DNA TGCGCCAGCAGCCCGGGGGTAGCGGGGATCACAGATACGCAGTATTTT. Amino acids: CASSPGVAGITDTQYF.

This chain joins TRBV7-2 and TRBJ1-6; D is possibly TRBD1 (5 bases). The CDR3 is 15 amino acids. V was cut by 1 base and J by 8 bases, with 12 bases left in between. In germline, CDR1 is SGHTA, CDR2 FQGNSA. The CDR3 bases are TGTGCCAGCAGCTTAGTAACGGGGGGGGATTCACCCCTCCACTTT. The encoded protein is CASSLVTGGDSPLHF.

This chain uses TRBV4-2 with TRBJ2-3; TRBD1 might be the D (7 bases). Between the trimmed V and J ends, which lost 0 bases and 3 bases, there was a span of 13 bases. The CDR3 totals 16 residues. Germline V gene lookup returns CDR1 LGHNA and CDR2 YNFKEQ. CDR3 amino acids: CASSQEQGGGTDTQYF. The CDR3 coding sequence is TGTGCCAGCAGCCAAGAGCAGGGGGGCGGGACAGATACGCAGTATTTT.

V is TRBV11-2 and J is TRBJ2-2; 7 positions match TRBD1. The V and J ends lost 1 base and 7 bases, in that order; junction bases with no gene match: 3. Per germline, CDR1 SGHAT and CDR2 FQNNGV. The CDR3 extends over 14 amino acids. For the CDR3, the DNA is TGTGCCAGCAGCTTAGTAAGGGGGCACGGGGAGCTGTTTTTT. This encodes CASSLVRGHGELFF.

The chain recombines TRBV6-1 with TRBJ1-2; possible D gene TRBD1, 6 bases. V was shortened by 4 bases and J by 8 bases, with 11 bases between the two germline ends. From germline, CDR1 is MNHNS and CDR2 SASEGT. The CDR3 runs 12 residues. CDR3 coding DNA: TGTGCCAGCAGTGGGACAGTCCGCGGCTACACCTTC. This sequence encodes CASSGTVRGYTF.

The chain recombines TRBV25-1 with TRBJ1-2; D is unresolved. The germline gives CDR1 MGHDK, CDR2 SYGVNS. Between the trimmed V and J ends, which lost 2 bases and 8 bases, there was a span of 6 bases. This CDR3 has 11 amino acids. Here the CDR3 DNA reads TGTGCCAGCAGTGAAAACGGGGGCTACACCTTC. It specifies CASSENGGYTF.

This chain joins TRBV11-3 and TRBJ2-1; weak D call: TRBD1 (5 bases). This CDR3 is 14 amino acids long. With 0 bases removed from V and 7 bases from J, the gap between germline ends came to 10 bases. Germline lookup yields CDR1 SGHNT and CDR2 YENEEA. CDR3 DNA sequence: TGTGCCAGCAGCTTAGAAGGGGTTGGGAATGAGCAGTTCTTC. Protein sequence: CASSLEGVGNEQFF. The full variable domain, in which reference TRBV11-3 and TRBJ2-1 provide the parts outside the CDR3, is EAGVVQSPRYKIIEKKQPVAFWCNPISGHNTLYWYLQNLGQGPELLIRYENEEAVDDSQLPKDRFSAERLKGVDSTLKIQPAELGDSAVYLCASSLEGVGNEQFFGPGTRLTVL.

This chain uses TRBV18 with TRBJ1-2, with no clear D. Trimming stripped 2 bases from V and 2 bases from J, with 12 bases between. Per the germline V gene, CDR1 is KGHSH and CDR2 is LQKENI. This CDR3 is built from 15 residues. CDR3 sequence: CASSPDGVGNYGYTF. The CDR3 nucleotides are TGTGCCAGCTCACCAGACGGGGTCGGGAACTATGGCTACACCTTC.

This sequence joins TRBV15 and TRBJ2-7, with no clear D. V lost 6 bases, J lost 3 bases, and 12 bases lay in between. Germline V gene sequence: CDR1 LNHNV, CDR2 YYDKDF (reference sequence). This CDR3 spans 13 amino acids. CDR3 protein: CATSLNRGYEQYF. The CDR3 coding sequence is TGTGCCACCAGTTTGAACCGAGGCTACGAGCAGTACTTC.

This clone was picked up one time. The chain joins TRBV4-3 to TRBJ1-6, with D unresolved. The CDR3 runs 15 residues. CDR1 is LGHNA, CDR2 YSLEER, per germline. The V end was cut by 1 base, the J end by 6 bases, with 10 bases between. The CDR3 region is CASSQGAGPNSPLHF. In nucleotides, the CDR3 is TGCGCCAGCAGCCAAGGAGCAGGCCCTAATTCACCCCTCCACTTT.